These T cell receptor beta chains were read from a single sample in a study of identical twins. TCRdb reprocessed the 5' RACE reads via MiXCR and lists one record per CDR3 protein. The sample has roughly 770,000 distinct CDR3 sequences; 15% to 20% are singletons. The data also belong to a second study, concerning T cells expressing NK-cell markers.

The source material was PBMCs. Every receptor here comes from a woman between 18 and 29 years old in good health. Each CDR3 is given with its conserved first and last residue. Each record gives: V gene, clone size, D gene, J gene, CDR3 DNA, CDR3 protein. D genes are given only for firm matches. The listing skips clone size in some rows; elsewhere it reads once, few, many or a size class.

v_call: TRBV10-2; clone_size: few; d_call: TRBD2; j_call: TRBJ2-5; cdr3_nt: TGCGCCAGCAGTGGACTAGCGGGGCAAGAGACCCAGTACTTC; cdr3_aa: CASSGLAGQETQYF
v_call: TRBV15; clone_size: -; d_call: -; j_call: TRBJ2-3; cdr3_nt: TGTGCCACCAGCAGAGTTAGGAGCACAGATACGCAGTATTTT; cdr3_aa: CATSRVRSTDTQYF
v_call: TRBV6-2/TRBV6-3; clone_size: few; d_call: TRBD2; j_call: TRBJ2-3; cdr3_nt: TGTGCCAGCAGGAGATCGCGGGAGGCGGGCACAGATACGCAGTATTTT; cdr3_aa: CASRRSREAGTDTQYF
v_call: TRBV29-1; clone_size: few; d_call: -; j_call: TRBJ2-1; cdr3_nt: TGCAGCGTTGAAGATGGTGAACACAATGAGCAGTTCTTC; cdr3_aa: CSVEDGEHNEQFF
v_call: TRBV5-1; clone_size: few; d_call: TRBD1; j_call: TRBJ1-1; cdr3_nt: TGCGCCAGCAGACAGGGGCCCACTGAAGCTTTCTTT; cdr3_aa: CASRQGPTEAFF
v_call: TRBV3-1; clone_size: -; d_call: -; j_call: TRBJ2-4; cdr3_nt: TGTGCCAGCAGCCCTGACAGAAGATTGGACATTCAGTACTTC; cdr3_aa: CASSPDRRLDIQYF
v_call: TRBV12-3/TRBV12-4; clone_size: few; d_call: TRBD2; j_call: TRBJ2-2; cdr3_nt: TGTGCCAGCAGCCGGACTAGCGTGGGCACCGGGGAGCTGTTTTTT; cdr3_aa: CASSRTSVGTGELFF
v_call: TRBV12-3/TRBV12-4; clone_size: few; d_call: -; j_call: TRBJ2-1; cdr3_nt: TGTGCCAGCAGTATTCTCTCGACAGTTTACAATGAGCAGTTCTTC; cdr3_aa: CASSILSTVYNEQFF
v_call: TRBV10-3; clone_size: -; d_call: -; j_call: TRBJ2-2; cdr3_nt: TGTGCCATGGGATTAGGGTCCGGGGAGCTGTTTTTT; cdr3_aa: CAMGLGSGELFF
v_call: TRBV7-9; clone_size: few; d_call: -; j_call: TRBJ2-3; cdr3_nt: TGTGCCAGCAGCTTCAGGTCGGCAAAGGCCACAGATACGCAGTATTTT; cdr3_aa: CASSFRSAKATDTQYF
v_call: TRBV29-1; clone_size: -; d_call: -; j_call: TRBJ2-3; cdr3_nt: TGCAGCGGGCGGGCCCTCAAGTCCCCTACGCAGTATTTT; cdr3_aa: CSGRALKSPTQYF
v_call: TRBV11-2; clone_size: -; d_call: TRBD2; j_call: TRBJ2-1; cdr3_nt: TGTGCCAGCAGCTTAACGGCTAGCGGGAACCTTGAGCAGTTCTTC; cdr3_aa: CASSLTASGNLEQFF
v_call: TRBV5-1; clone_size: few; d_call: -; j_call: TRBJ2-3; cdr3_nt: TGCGCCAGCAGCCTGCGTGTTAGCGGAAACACAGATACGCAGTATTTT; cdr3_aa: CASSLRVSGNTDTQYF
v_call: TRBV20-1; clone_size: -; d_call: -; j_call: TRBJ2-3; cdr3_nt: TGCAGTGCTAGTCGGGAAATTAGCACAGATACGCAGTATTTT; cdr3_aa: CSASREISTDTQYF
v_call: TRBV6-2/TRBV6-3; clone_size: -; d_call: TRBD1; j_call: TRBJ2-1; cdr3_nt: TGTGCCAGCAGTGTCGGGGACAGGCGGGTTAATGAGCAGTTCTTC; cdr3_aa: CASSVGDRRVNEQFF
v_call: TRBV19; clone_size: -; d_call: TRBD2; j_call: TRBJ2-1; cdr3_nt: TGTGCCAGTAGGGAGGCGGGAGGGCCTACGAATGAGCAGTTCTTC; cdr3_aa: CASREAGGPTNEQFF
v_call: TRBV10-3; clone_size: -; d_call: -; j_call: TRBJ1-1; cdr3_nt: TGTGCCATCAGTGCTGGGGGGACGACCACTGAAGCTTTCTTT; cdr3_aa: CAISAGGTTTEAFF
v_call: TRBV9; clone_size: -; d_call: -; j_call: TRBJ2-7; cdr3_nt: TGTGCCAGCAGCGCCCGGCCGGCCCAGGAGCAGTACTTC; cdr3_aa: CASSARPAQEQYF
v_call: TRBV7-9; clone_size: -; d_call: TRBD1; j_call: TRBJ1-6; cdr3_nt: TGTGCCAGCAGCTTAGTCTCGGGACAGACTTCACCCCTCCACTTT; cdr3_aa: CASSLVSGQTSPLHF
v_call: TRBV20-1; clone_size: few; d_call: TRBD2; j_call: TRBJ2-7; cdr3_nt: TGCAGTGCTAGAGACACTTCTAGCGGGCTAGCCTACGAGCAGTACTTC; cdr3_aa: CSARDTSSGLAYEQYF
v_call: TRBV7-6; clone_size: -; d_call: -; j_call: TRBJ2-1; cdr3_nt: TGTGCCAGCAGCTCCAGGACGACTTGGGGCAACAATGAGCAGTTCTTC; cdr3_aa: CASSSRTTWGNNEQFF
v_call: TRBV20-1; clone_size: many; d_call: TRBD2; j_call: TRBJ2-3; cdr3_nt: TGCAGTGCTAGAGATGGATCTAGCGGGAGAGCTGGAGATACGCAGTATTTT; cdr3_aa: CSARDGSSGRAGDTQYF
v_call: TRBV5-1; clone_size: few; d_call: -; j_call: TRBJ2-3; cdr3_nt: TGCGCCAGCAGCTTGCTGGCAGGCACCACAGATACGCAGTATTTT; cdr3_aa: CASSLLAGTTDTQYF
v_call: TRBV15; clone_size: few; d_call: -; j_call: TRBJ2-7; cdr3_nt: TGTGCCACCAGCAGCGGGGCCGCCAGGACGGACGAGCAGTACTTC; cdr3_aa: CATSSGAARTDEQYF
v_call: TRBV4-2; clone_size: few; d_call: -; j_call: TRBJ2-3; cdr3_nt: TGTGCCAGCAGCCAAGATTTCACGTTGGGCACAGATACGCAGTATTTT; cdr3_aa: CASSQDFTLGTDTQYF
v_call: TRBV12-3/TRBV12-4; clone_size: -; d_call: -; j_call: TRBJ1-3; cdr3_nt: TGTGCCAGCAGTTTACGGGCCGGAAACACCATATATTTT; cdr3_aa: CASSLRAGNTIYF
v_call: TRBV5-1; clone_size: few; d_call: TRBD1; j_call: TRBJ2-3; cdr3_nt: TGCGCCAGCAGCTTGGTGGGGACAGGGCCCACAGATACGCAGTATTTT; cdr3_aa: CASSLVGTGPTDTQYF
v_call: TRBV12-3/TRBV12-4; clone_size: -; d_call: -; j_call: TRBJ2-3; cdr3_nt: TGTGCCAGCAGTATACCAGGGGCAGATACGCAGTATTTT; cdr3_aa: CASSIPGADTQYF
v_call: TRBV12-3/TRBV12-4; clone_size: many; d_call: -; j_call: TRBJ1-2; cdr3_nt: TGTGCCAGCAGTCGCCCGGCTTCCTATGGCTACACCTTC; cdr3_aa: CASSRPASYGYTF
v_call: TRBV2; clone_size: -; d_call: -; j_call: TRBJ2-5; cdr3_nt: TGTGCCAGGAGACCGACGGCGGGGGAGACCCAGTACTTC; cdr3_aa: CARRPTAGETQYF
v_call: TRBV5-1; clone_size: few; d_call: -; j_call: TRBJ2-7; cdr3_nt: TGCGCCAGCAGATCCCCGAGCAACTACGAGCAGTACTTC; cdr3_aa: CASRSPSNYEQYF
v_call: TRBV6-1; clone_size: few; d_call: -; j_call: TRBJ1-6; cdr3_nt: TGTGCCAGCACTAGGGCTGGTGCGAATAATTCACCCCTCCACTTT; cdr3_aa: CASTRAGANNSPLHF
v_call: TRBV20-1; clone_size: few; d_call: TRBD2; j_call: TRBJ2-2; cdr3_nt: TGCAGTGCTAGAGTCCGGGAGGGGGTGAGCACCGGGGAGCTGTTTTTT; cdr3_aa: CSARVREGVSTGELFF
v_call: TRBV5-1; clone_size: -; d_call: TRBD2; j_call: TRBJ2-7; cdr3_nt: TGCGCCAGCAGCTTTATGTCGCGGGAGGGAAGCGAGCAGTACTTC; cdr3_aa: CASSFMSREGSEQYF
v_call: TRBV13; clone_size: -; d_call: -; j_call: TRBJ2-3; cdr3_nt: TGTGCCAGCAGCCTCGCGGAGGTTGGATTCAGCACAGATACGCAGTATTTT; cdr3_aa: CASSLAEVGFSTDTQYF
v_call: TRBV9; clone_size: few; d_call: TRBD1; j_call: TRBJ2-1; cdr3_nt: TGTGCCAGCAGCGTGGGACAGGCCCTCAATGAGCAGTTCTTC; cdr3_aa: CASSVGQALNEQFF
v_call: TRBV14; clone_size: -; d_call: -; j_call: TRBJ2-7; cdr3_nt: TGTGCCAGCAGCCAGCAAAACCCCTACGAGCAGTACTTC; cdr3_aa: CASSQQNPYEQYF
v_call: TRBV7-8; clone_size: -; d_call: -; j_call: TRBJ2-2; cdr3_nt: TGTGCCAGCAGCTTAGTTAGAGGGACCACCGGGGAGCTGTTTTTT; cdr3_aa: CASSLVRGTTGELFF
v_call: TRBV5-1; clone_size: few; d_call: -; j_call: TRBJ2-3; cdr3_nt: TGCGCCAGCAGCTTGGGACTGTTTAGCACAGATACGCAGTATTTT; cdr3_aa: CASSLGLFSTDTQYF
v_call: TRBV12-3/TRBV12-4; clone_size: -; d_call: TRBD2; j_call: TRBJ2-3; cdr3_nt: TGTGCCAGCGGGTACTTGCTAGCGGACAGCACAGATACGCAGTATTTT; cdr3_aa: CASGYLLADSTDTQYF
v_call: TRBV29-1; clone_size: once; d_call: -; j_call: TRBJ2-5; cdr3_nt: TGCAGCGTTGAAGTTACTAAAGAGACCCAGTACTTC; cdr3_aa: CSVEVTKETQYF
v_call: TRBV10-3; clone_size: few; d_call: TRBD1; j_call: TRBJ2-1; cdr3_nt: TGTGCCATCAGTGTGACAGGGCAAACGGGCAATGAGCAGTTCTTC; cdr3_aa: CAISVTGQTGNEQFF
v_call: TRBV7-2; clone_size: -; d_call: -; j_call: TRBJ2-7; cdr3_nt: TGTGCCAGCAGCTTAGAGGGGGGGATTTTTTACGAGCAGTACTTC; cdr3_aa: CASSLEGGIFYEQYF
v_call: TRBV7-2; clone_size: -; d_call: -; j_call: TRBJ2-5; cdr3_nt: TGTGCCAGCAGCTTAGGTGGCGGGTACCAAGAGACCCAGTACTTC; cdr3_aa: CASSLGGGYQETQYF
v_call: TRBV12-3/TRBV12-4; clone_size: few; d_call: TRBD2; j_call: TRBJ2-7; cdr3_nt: TGTGCCAGCAGTCCCCGGGGAGGACTAGCGGGATCCTACGAGCAGTACTTC; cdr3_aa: CASSPRGGLAGSYEQYF
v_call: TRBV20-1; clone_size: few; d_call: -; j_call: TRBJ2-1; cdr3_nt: TGCAGTGCTAGAGCCCCGGGACAACCGAACAATGAGCAGTTCTTC; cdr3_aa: CSARAPGQPNNEQFF
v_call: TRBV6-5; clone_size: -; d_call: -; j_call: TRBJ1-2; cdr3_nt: TGTGCCAGCAGTTACGGGGGGACTTATGGCTACACCTTC; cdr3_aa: CASSYGGTYGYTF
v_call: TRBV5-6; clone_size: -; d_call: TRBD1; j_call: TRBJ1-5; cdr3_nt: TGTGCCAGCAGCTCGACAGGGAGTAGCAATCAGCCCCAGCATTTT; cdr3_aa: CASSSTGSSNQPQHF
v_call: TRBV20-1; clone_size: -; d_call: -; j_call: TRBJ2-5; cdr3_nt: TGCAGTGCTACCAACACGGAGTTGGAGACCCAGTACTTC; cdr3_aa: CSATNTELETQYF
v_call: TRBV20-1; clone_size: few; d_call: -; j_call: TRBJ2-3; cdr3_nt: TGCAGTGCTAGTAGAGGGGGTAGCACAGATACGCAGTATTTT; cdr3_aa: CSASRGGSTDTQYF
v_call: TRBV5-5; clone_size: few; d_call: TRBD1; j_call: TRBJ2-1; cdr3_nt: TGTGCCAGCACCCGGGACAGGGGAGGGAATGAGCAGTTCTTC; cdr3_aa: CASTRDRGGNEQFF
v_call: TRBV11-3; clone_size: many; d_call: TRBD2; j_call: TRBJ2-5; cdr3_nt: TGTGCCAGCAGCTTCGGCGGGGGGACCCAAGAGACCCAGTACTTC; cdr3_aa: CASSFGGGTQETQYF
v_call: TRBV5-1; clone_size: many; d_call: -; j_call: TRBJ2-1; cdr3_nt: TGCGCCAGCAGCTTGAGACCAACTGAGCAGTTCTTC; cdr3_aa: CASSLRPTEQFF
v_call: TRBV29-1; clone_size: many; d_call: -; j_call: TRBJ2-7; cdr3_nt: TGCAGCGTTGAAGATGGGTCCCTTTTGGAGCAGTACTTC; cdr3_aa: CSVEDGSLLEQYF
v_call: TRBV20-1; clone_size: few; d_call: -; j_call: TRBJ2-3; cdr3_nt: TGCAGTGCCCCAGTGGGCACAGATACGCAGTATTTT; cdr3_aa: CSAPVGTDTQYF